This T cell receptor beta chain was documented in a study of T cell repertoires in cytomegalovirus infection. Study-wide background: Shared public TCR beta signatures pointed to both CMV infection and a matching HLA type.

TCRdb independently ran MiXCR on the reads; one entry per CDR3 protein. Here the sample spans 250,000 to 350,000 distinct CDR3 sequences, about 23% being singletons. The sample holds many counts of this clonotype. The antigen remains undetermined. Whole-study results and caveats: Summed frequency of shared TCR beta families picked out CMV carriers who also had the relevant HLA.

The receptor was isolated from a human donor in good health (CMV status not recorded). Some clones in this sample may be carry-over from other donors' samples. The source material was PBMCs.

CDR3 residues: CASSQGSGFNEQFF. The CDR3 DNA is TGTGCCAGCAGCCAAGGGAGTGGGTTCAATGAGCAGTTCTTC. The chain combines TRBV14 with TRBJ2-1; D unclear. Germline V gene sequence: CDR1 SGHDN, CDR2 FVKESK. This CDR3 is 14 amino acids long. The V end lost 1 base, the J end lost 6 bases, and 10 bases lay between the germline ends.